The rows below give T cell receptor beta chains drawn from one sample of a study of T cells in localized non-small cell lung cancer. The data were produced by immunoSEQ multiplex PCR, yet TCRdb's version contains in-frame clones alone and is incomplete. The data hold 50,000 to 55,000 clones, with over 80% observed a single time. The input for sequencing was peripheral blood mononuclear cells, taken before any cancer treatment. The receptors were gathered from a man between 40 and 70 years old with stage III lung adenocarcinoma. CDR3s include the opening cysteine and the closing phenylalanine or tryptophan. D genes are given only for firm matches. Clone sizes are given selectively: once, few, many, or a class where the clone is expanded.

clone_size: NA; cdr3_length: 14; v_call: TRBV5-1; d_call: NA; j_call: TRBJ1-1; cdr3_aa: CASSLRQGGTEAFF; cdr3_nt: TGCGCCAGCAGCTTGCGGCAGGGTGGCACTGAAGCTTTCTTT
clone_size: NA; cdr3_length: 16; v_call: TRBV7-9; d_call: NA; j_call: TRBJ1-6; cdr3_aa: CASSQEELHQNSPLHF; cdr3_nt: TGTGCCAGCAGCCAAGAGGAGCTACATCAAAATTCACCCCTCCACTTT
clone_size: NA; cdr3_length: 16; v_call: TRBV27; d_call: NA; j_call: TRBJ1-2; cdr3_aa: CASRPLGEGTNYGYTF; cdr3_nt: TGTGCCAGCCGCCCCTTAGGGGAGGGGACTAACTATGGCTACACCTTC
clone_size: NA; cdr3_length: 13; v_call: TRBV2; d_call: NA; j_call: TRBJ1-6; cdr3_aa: CASTVERRSPLHF; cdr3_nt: TGTGCCAGCACAGTGGAGAGGAGGTCACCCCTCCACTTT
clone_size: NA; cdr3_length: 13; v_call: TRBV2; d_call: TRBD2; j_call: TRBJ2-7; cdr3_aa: CASSAGTSYEQYF; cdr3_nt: TGTGCCAGCAGCGCCGGGACTAGCTACGAGCAGTACTTC
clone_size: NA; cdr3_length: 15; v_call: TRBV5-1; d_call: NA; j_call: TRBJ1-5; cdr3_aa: CASSSDGYSNQPQHF; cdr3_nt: TGCGCCAGCAGCTCTGACGGTTATAGCAATCAGCCCCAGCATTTT
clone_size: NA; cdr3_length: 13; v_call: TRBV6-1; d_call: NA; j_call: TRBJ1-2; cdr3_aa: CASSDAVNYGYTF; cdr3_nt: TGTGCCAGCAGTGATGCTGTTAACTATGGCTACACCTTC
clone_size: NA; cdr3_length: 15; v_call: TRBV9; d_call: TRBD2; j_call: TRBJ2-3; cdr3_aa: CASSVELAGQDTQYF; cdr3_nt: TGTGCCAGCAGCGTGGAACTAGCGGGACAAGATACGCAGTATTTT
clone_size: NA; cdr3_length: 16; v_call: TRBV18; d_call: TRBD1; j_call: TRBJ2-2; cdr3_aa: CASSLTGGYTAGELFF; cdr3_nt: TGTGCCAGCTCACTGACAGGGGGCTATACAGCCGGGGAGCTGTTTTTT
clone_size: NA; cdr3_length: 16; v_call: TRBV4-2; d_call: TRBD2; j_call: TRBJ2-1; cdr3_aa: CASSQDSREGYNEQFF; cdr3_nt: TGTGCCAGCAGCCAAGATTCGAGGGAGGGCTACAATGAGCAGTTCTTC
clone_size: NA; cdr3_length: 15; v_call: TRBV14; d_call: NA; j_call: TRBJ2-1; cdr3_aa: CASREGGVSYNEQFF; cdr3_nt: TGTGCCAGCAGAGAGGGAGGCGTCTCCTACAATGAGCAGTTCTTC
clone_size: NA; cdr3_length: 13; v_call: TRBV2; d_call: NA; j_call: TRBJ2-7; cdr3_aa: CASSSGTSYEQYF; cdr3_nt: TGTGCCAGCAGTTCCGGGACCTCCTACGAGCAGTACTTC
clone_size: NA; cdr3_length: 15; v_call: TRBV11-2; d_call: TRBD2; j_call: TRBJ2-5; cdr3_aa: CASSPESGRGETQYF; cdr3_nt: TGTGCCAGCAGCCCAGAGAGCGGGAGAGGAGAGACCCAGTACTTC
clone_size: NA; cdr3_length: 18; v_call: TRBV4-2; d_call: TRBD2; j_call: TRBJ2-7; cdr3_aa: CASSQGGDPGLVPYEQYF; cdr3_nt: TGTGCCAGCAGCCAAGGGGGTGACCCGGGACTAGTCCCCTACGAGCAGTACTTC
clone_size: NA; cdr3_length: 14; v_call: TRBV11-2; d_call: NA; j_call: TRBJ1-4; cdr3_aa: CASSPGGLGEKLFF; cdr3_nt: TGTGCCAGCAGCCCGGGGGGGCTCGGGGAAAAACTGTTTTTT
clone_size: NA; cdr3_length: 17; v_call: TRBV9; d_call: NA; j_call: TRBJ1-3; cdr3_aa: CASSVGTGLSSGNTIYF; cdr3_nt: TGTGCCAGCAGCGTAGGAACAGGTTTAAGCTCTGGAAACACCATATATTTT
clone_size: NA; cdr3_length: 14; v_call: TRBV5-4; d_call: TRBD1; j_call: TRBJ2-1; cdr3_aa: CASSGAGGYNEQFF; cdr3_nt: TGTGCCAGCAGCGGGGCAGGGGGCTACAATGAGCAGTTCTTC
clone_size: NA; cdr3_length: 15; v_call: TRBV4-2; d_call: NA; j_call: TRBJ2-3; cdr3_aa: CASSQGAGGADTQYF; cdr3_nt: TGTGCCAGCAGCCAAGGGGCAGGAGGAGCAGATACGCAGTATTTT
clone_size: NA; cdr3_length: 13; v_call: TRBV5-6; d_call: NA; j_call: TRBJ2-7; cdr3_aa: CASSLGRFYEQYF; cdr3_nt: TGTGCCAGCAGCTTGGGACGCTTCTACGAGCAGTACTTC
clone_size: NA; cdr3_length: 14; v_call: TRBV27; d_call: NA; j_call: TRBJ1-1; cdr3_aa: CASSPGTVNTEAFF; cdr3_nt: TGTGCCAGCAGTCCCGGGACGGTGAACACTGAAGCTTTCTTT
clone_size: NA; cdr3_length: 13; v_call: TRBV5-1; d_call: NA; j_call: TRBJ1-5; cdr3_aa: CASSLGADQPQHF; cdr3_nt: TGCGCCAGCAGCTTGGGGGCGGATCAGCCCCAGCATTTT
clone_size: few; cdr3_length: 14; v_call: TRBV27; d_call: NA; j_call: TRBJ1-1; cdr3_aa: CASSLGVANTEAFF; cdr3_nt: TGTGCCAGCAGTTTGGGGGTGGCGAACACTGAAGCTTTCTTT
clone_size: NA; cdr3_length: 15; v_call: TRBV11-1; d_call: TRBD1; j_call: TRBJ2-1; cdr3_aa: CASSFRTGGMGEQFF; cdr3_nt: TGTGCCAGCAGCTTTAGAACAGGGGGCATGGGTGAGCAGTTCTTC
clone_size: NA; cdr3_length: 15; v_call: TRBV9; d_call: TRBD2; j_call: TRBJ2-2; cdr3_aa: CASSASSGLPGELFF; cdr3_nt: TGTGCCAGCAGCGCCTCTAGCGGCCTCCCCGGGGAGCTGTTTTTT
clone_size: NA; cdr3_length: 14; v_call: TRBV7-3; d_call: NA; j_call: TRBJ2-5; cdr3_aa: CASSYGGQQETQYF; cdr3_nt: TGTGCCAGCAGTTACGGGGGGCAGCAAGAGACCCAGTACTTC
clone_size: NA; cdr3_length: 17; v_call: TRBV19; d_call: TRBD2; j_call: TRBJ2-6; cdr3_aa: CASSGTSGYSGANVLTF; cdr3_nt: TGTGCCAGTAGCGGGACTAGCGGTTACTCTGGGGCCAACGTCCTGACTTTC
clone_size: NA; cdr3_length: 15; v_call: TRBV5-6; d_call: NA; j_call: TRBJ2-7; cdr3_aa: CASTVWHGRTYEQYF; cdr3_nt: TGTGCCAGCACGGTATGGCACGGACGTACCTACGAGCAGTACTTC
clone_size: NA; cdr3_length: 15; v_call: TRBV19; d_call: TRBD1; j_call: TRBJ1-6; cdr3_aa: CASRPGDRGNSPLHF; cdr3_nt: TGTGCCAGTAGACCCGGGGACAGAGGTAATTCACCCCTCCACTTT
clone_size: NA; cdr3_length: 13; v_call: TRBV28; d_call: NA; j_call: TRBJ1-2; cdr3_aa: CASSYPGEGGYTF; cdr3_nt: TGTGCCAGCAGTTATCCAGGGGAGGGTGGCTACACCTTC
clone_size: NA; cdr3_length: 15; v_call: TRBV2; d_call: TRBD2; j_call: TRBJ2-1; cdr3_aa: CASSESLAGSDEQFF; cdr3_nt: TGTGCCAGCAGTGAGTCACTAGCGGGATCCGATGAGCAGTTCTTC
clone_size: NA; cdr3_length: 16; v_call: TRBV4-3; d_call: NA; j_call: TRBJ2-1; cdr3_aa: CASSQSQGLNYNEQFF; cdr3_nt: TGCGCCAGCAGCCAGTCACAGGGACTTAACTACAATGAGCAGTTCTTC
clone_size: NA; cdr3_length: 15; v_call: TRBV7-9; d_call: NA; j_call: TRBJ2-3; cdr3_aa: CASSPFDGVGDTQYF; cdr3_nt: TGTGCCAGCAGCCCCTTTGACGGGGTTGGGGATACGCAGTATTTT
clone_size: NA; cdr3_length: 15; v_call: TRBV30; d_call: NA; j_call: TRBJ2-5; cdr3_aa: CAWSGGSSSQETQYF; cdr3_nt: TGTGCCTGGAGTGGCGGGTCCTCAAGCCAAGAGACCCAGTACTTC
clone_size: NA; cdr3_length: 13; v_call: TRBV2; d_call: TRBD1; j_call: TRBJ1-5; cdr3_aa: CASGTGSDQPQHF; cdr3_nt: TGTGCCAGCGGGACAGGGTCCGATCAGCCCCAGCATTTT